This TCR beta chain was sequenced in a study of blood T cell repertoires in COVID-19. Study at large: The analysed material was cDNA or gDNA that came from T cells, B-cell-depleted T cells, or PBMCs.

The germline V gene encodes CDR1 SGHNT and CDR2 YYREEE (reference sequence). This CDR3 contains 15 residues. V lost 3 bases and J lost 7, with 17 bases in between. Assay: immunoSEQ multiplex PCR; the TCRdb copy retains only in-frame clones and omits some. The sample has 150,000 or so clones, about 83% seen once. This clone was seen a few times. The sequenced sample was peripheral blood. The rearrangement uses TRBV5-4 and TRBJ2-1, with D possibly TRBD1 on 6 matching bases. The TCR comes from a woman in her sixties or seventies with COVID-19, enrolled during active disease. The CDR3 sequence: CASSSALQGNNEQFF. For the CDR3, the DNA is TGTGCCAGCAGCTCCGCCCTACAGGGTAATAATGAGCAGTTCTTC.